The rows below give T cell receptor beta chains drawn from one sample of a study of neurological immune-mediated disorders. MiXCR, applied by TCRdb to the 5' RACE reads, yields one record per CDR3 protein. Found here are approximately 70,000 distinct CDR3 sequences, about 5% of them singletons; the top ten hold over 2%. Source material: PBMCs. Source of these receptors: a woman in her seventies with multiple sclerosis. Each CDR3 is given with its conserved first and last residue. A D gene is named only where the DNA matches it firmly. For some rows the clone size is stated as once, few or many, or as a class when expanded; others skip it.

cdr3_length	v_call	j_call	d_call	clone_size	cdr3_aa	cdr3_nt
12	TRBV19	TRBJ1-1	.	few	CASSSGRAEAFF	TGTGCCAGTAGTTCGGGCCGCGCTGAAGCTTTCTTT
15	TRBV7-2	TRBJ1-4	TRBD1	many	CASSQQGGTNEKLFF	TGTGCCAGCAGCCAGCAGGGGGGGACTAATGAAAAACTGTTTTTT
17	TRBV6-5	TRBJ2-1	.	.	CASSSDRGGPSYNEQFF	TGTGCCAGCAGTTCCGATAGGGGCGGGCCATCCTACAATGAGCAGTTCTTC
18	TRBV7-8	TRBJ2-2	TRBD1	few	CASSLSQTGELNTGELFF	TGTGCCAGCAGCTTATCCCAGACAGGGGAACTGAACACCGGGGAGCTGTTTTTT
15	TRBV7-2	TRBJ1-1	.	many	CASSLGAGGNTEAFF	TGTGCCAGCAGCTTAGGGGCCGGGGGTAACACTGAAGCTTTCTTT
13	TRBV10-3	TRBJ2-3	.	many	CAQSRIATDTQYF	TGTGCCCAATCAAGGATTGCGACAGATACGCAGTATTTT
13	TRBV30	TRBJ1-1	TRBD1	many	CAWSGQTNTEAFF	TGTGCCTGGTCGGGACAGACGAACACTGAAGCTTTCTTT
13	TRBV2	TRBJ2-1	.	few	CASKTTGFNEQFF	TGTGCCAGCAAGACCACGGGGTTCAATGAGCAGTTCTTC
15	TRBV18	TRBJ2-3	TRBD2	few	CASSARSGGHDTQYF	TGTGCCAGCTCAGCCCGCAGCGGGGGTCACGATACGCAGTATTTT
16	TRBV20-1	TRBJ1-2	TRBD1	.	CSARIQGEFRREGYTF	TGCAGTGCTAGAATCCAGGGGGAGTTCCGCCGTGAAGGCTACACCTTC
13	TRBV18	TRBJ1-4	.	.	CASSPQSGEKLFF	TGTGCCAGCTCACCGCAATCGGGGGAAAAACTGTTTTTT
13	TRBV30	TRBJ1-2	TRBD1	few	CARARGQGVGYTF	TGTGCCCGAGCCCGGGGACAGGGTGTCGGCTACACCTTC
19	TRBV5-8	TRBJ2-2	TRBD1	many	CASSLGLGQGARSTGELFF	TGTGCCAGCAGCTTGGGACTTGGGCAGGGGGCGCGCAGCACCGGGGAGCTGTTTTTT
14	TRBV6-2/TRBV6-3	TRBJ2-7	.	many	CASSYLTSSYEQYF	TGTGCCAGCAGTTACCTGACTAGCTCCTACGAGCAGTACTTC
15	TRBV7-7	TRBJ2-1	TRBD2	many	CASSSGAGSYTEQFF	TGTGCTAGCAGCTCGGGAGCGGGGTCCTACACTGAGCAGTTCTTC
13	TRBV11-2	TRBJ2-2	.	few	CASSLANTGDLFF	TGTGCCAGCAGCTTAGCTAACACCGGGGATCTGTTTTTT
14	TRBV27	TRBJ1-1	.	many	CASSSAGKNTEAFF	TGTGCCAGCAGTTCAGCCGGGAAGAACACTGAAGCTTTCTTT
13	TRBV5-1	TRBJ2-2	.	many	CATAALNTGELFF	TGCGCCACCGCAGCGCTAAACACCGGGGAGCTGTTTTTT
15	TRBV20-1	TRBJ2-1	.	many	CSGAKVGSSYNEQFF	TGCAGTGGGGCTAAAGTGGGGAGCTCCTACAATGAGCAGTTCTTC
16	TRBV4-1	TRBJ2-3	.	many	CASSPSAGLPTDTQYF	TGCGCCAGCAGCCCTTCGGCAGGGCTACCCACAGATACGCAGTATTTT
15	TRBV27	TRBJ2-1	TRBD1	.	CASTRQGSSYNEQFF	TGTGCCAGCACCAGACAGGGGAGCTCCTACAATGAGCAGTTCTTC
14	TRBV7-8	TRBJ1-1	.	many	CASSLPTGDAEAFF	TGTGCCAGCAGCTTACCGACAGGTGATGCTGAAGCTTTCTTT
15	TRBV6-5	TRBJ2-1	TRBD1	many	CASNWGQGPNNEQFF	TGTGCCAGCAATTGGGGACAGGGGCCAAACAATGAGCAGTTCTTC
11	TRBV29-1	TRBJ2-3	.	.	CSFRAYDTQYF	TGCAGCTTCCGGGCCTATGATACGCAGTATTTT
13	TRBV7-2	TRBJ2-7	.	many	CASSPPKEDEQYF	TGTGCCAGCAGCCCCCCGAAAGAGGACGAGCAGTACTTC
14	TRBV5-1	TRBJ2-1	.	few	CASSRLATTNEQFF	TGCGCCAGCAGCCGCCTAGCGACCACCAATGAGCAGTTCTTC
17	TRBV4-1	TRBJ2-3	TRBD2	many	CASSHPGLAEPTDTQYF	TGCGCCAGCAGCCATCCCGGACTAGCGGAGCCCACAGATACGCAGTATTTT
15	TRBV6-2/TRBV6-3	TRBJ2-6	.	few	CASSPVSSGANVLTF	TGTGCCAGCAGCCCGGTTTCTTCTGGGGCCAACGTCCTGACTTTC
14	TRBV10-2	TRBJ2-7	TRBD2	many	CASYSGGSSYEQYF	TGCGCCAGCTATAGCGGGGGAAGCTCCTACGAGCAGTACTTC
15	TRBV5-1	TRBJ1-2	.	few	CASSLDERVAYGYTF	TGCGCCAGCAGCTTGGATGAGCGGGTTGCCTATGGCTACACCTTC
14	TRBV7-6	TRBJ1-3	.	few	CASSLVSAGNTIYF	TGTGCCAGCAGCTTAGTGTCGGCGGGAAACACCATATATTTT
14	TRBV20-1	TRBJ2-3	TRBD2	many	CSARTGGGADTQYF	TGCAGTGCTAGAACGGGAGGTGGGGCAGATACGCAGTATTTT
11	TRBV7-9	TRBJ1-1	.	few	CASSLRVEAFF	TGTGCCAGCAGCTTACGAGTTGAAGCTTTCTTT
15	TRBV20-1	TRBJ2-1	TRBD2	many	CSARQAGGPNNEQFF	TGCAGTGCTAGGCAAGCGGGAGGCCCGAACAATGAGCAGTTCTTC
16	TRBV20-1	TRBJ2-7	TRBD2	many	CSAPGTSGRESYEQYF	TGCAGTGCCCCTGGGACTAGCGGGAGGGAGTCCTACGAGCAGTACTTC
14	TRBV12-3/TRBV12-4	TRBJ2-1	TRBD2	few	CASSIGLAGDEQFF	TGTGCCAGCAGTATCGGACTAGCGGGAGACGAGCAGTTCTTC
13	TRBV5-1	TRBJ2-2	.	many	CATSGIATGELFF	TGCGCCACTTCCGGGATTGCCACCGGGGAGCTGTTTTTT
15	TRBV12-3/TRBV12-4	TRBJ1-2	.	many	CASSLETVGGYGYTF	TGTGCCAGCAGTTTAGAGACTGTGGGAGGCTATGGCTACACCTTC
14	TRBV9	TRBJ2-1	.	many	CASSVEDGIGEQFF	TGTGCCAGCAGCGTAGAGGATGGTATTGGTGAGCAGTTCTTC
14	TRBV20-1	TRBJ1-2	.	many	CSARGGNLRWGYTF	TGCAGTGCCCGAGGTGGGAATCTGCGTTGGGGCTACACCTTC
16	TRBV14	TRBJ2-1	.	many	CASSGWAEDSYNEQFF	TGTGCCAGCAGCGGATGGGCGGAGGACTCCTACAATGAGCAGTTCTTC
14	TRBV3-1	TRBJ1-4	TRBD1	many	CASSRTGANEKLFF	TGTGCCAGCAGCCGGACAGGGGCTAATGAAAAACTGTTTTTT
16	TRBV5-1	TRBJ2-3	TRBD2	many	CASIPLAGGPTDTQYF	TGCGCCAGCATTCCCTTAGCGGGAGGGCCGACAGATACGCAGTATTTT